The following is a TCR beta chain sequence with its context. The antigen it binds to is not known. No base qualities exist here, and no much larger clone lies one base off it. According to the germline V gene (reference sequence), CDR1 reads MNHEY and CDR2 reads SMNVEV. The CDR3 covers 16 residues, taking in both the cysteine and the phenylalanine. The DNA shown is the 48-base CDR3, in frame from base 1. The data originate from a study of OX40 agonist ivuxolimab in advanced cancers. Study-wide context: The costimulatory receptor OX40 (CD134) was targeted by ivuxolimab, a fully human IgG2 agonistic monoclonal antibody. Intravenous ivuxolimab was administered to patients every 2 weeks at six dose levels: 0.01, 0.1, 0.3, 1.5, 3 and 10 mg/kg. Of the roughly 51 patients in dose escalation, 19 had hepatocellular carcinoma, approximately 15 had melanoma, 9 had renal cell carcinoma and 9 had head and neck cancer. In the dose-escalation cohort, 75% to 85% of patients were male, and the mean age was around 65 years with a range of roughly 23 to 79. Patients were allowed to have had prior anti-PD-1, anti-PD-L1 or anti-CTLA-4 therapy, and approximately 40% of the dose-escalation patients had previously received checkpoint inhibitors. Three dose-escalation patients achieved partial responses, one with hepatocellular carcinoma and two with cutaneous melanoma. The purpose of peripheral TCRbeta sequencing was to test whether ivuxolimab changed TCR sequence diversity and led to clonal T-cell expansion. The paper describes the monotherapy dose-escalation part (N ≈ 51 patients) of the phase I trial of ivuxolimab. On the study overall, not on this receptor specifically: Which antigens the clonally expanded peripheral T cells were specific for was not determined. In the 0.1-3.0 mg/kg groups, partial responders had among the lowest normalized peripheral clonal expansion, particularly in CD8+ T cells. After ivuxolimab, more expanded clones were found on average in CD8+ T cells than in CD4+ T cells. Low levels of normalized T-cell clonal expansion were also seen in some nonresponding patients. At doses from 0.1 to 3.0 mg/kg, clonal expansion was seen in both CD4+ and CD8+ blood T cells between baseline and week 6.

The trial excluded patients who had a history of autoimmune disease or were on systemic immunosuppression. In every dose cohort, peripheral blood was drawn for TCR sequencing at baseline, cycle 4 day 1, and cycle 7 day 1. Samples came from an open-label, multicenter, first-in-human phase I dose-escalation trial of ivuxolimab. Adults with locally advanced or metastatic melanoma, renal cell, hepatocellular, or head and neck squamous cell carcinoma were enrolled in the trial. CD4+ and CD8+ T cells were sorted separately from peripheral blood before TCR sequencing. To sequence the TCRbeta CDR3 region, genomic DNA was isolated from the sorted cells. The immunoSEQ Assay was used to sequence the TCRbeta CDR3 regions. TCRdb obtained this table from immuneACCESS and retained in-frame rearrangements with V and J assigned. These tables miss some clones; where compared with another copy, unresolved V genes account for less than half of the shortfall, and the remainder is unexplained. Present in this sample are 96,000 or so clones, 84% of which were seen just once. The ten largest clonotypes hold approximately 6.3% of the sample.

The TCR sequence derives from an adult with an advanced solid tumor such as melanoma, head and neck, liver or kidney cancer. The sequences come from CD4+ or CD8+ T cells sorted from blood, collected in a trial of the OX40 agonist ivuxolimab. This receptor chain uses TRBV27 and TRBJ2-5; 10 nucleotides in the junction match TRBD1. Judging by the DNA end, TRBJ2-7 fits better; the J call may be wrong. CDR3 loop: CASRPNSGTGAVEQYF. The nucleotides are TGTGCCAGCAGACCGAACTCCGGGACAGGGGCCGTCGAGCAGTACTTC.